What follows describes a single TCR beta chain. Its antigen is undetermined. There are 14 residues in the CDR3. In germline, CDR1 is WSHSY, CDR2 SAAADI. Trimming removed 5 bases at V and 8 bases at J, with 18 bases between. The sample is drawn from a study of OX40 agonist ivuxolimab in advanced cancers. The table came from immunoSEQ multiplex PCR; TCRdb's copy has only in-frame clones and leaves some out. Of roughly 75,000 clones listed, over 90% are singletons. It was autoimmune disease history or systemic immunosuppression that excluded patients. Study conclusions and caveats: Circulating CD4+ and CD8+ T cells showed clonal expansion by week 6 at 0.1 to 3.0 mg/kg. In CD8+ T cells, expanded clones were on average more numerous than in CD4+.

The TCR sequence derives from an adult with an advanced solid tumor such as melanoma, head and neck, liver or kidney cancer. The source was CD4+ or CD8+ T cells sorted from blood, collected in a trial of the OX40 agonist ivuxolimab. The chain couples TRBV10-2 to TRBJ1-2, with D perhaps TRBD1 (5 bases). CDR3 loop: CASSTLTQGGGYTF. CDR3 nucleotide sequence: TGCGCCAGCAGTACTTTGACCCAGGGAGGCGGCTACACCTTC.